The 11 T cell receptor beta chains presented below share a single source sample, sequenced in a study of blood T cell repertoires in COVID-19. The table came from immunoSEQ multiplex PCR; TCRdb's copy has only in-frame clones and leaves some out. The sample has about 260,000 clones, around nine tenths seen once. Sequencing input: peripheral blood. The source is a woman aged 55-70 years with COVID-19, enrolled during active disease.

This rearrangement joins TRBV5-1 to TRBJ2-5, with TRBD2 identical over 7 bases. The CDR3 loop spans 14 amino acids. Per the germline V gene, CDR1 is SGHRS and CDR2 is YFSETQ. V lost 4 bases, J lost 3 bases, and 6 bases stayed unmatched. This CDR3 is CASSRGDYKETQYF. The CDR3 DNA follows: TGCGCCAGCAGCCGGGGGGACTACAAAGAGACCCAGTACTTC.

The chain employs TRBV11-3 and TRBJ2-2, with D unresolved. This CDR3 region has 12 residues. The germline V and J ends were trimmed by 2 bases and 6 bases, with 4 bases remaining between them. Germline loops: CDR1 SGHNT, CDR2 YENEEA. CDR3 nucleotides: TGTGCCAGCAGCTTATATTCCGGGGAGCTGTTTTTT. It translates to CASSLYSGELFF. The full variable domain, its missing parts supplied by reference TRBV11-3 and TRBJ2-2, is EAGVVQSPRYKIIEKKQPVAFWCNPISGHNTLYWYLQNLGQGPELLIRYENEEAVDDSQLPKDRFSAERLKGVDSTLKIQPAELGDSAVYLCASSLYSGELFFGEGSRLTVL.

The chain links TRBV4-2 to TRBJ2-1, with 7 positions matching TRBD2. Germline V CDR1 and CDR2: LGHNA, YNFKEQ. CDR3 size: 16 residues. The V segment lost 6 bases and the J segment 4 bases; nucleotides outside the gene matches: 12. The chain's CDR3 is CASRLSGMGSYNEQFF. CDR3 coding DNA: TGTGCCAGCAGACTAAGCGGGATGGGGTCTTACAATGAGCAGTTCTTC.

The J gene is TRBJ1-2, the V gene TRBV28, with D possibly matching TRBD1 (6 bases). The germline V gene encodes CDR1 MDHEN and CDR2 SYDVKM. The CDR3 runs 15 residues. V was cut by 1 base and J by 1 base, with 10 bases left in between. The CDR3 spells CASSLSRGYNYGYTF. Here the CDR3 DNA reads TGTGCCAGCAGTTTATCCAGGGGTTATAACTATGGCTACACCTTC.

This rearrangement joins TRBV5-4 to TRBJ2-2, with 14 bases matching TRBD2. The CDR3 extends over 16 amino acids. Germline CDR1 SGHNT, CDR2 YYREEE (reference sequence). V shed 4 bases and J 6 bases; nucleotides not matched to a gene: 5. The CDR3 nucleotides are TGTGCCAGCAGCGCGGGACTAGCGGGAGCGGCCGGGGAGCTGTTTTTT. Translating it yields CASSAGLAGAAGELFF.

The rearrangement uses TRBV5-4 and TRBJ2-2; TRBD1 matches at 7 bases. This CDR3 contains 16 residues. J was trimmed by 3 bases and V by 4 bases; bases with no gene match: 9. Germline V gives CDR1 SGHNT, CDR2 YYREEE (reference sequence). This CDR3 is CASSHPTGRYTGELFF. DNA of the CDR3: TGTGCCAGCAGCCACCCGACAGGGCGATACACCGGGGAGCTGTTTTTT.

The genes are TRBV19 and TRBJ2-3; D might be TRBD2 (7 bases). The CDR3 covers 15 residues. Trimming removed 6 bases from V and 0 bases from J, with 13 bases in between. The germline V gene has CDR1 LNHDA and CDR2 SQIVND (reference sequence). The CDR3 is CASSARGGSTDTQYF. The CDR3 DNA is TGTGCCAGTAGCGCTAGGGGGGGTAGCACAGATACGCAGTATTTT. The full variable domain, completed using reference TRBV19 and TRBJ2-3, is DGGITQSPKYLFRKEGQNVTLSCEQNLNHDAMYWYRQDPGQGLRLIYYSQIVNDFQKGDIAEGYSVSREKKESFPLTVTSAQKNPTAFYLCASSARGGSTDTQYFGPGTRLTVL.

This chain joins TRBV28 and TRBJ2-1; 13 positions agree with TRBD2. The CDR3 is 17 amino acids. The V and J ends lost 6 bases and 4 bases, in that order; junction bases with no gene match: 9. Germline assignment: CDR1 MDHEN and CDR2 SYDVKM. The DNA of the CDR3 is TGTGCCAGCAGCCTAGGGACTAGCGGGACCCGGTACAATGAGCAGTTCTTC. This codes for CASSLGTSGTRYNEQFF.

This chain connects TRBV6-2 or TRBV6-3 to TRBJ2-3, with 11 bases fitting TRBD2. The junction had 4 bases not matched to a gene; V was cut back by 6 bases and J by 2 bases. Germline lookup yields CDR1 MNHEY and CDR2 SVGEGT. The CDR3 covers 15 residues. The CDR3 DNA reads TGTGCCAGCAGCCGACTAGCGGGGTACACAGATACGCAGTATTTT. Residues: CASSRLAGYTDTQYF.

The rearrangement uses TRBV5-1 and TRBJ2-2; possible D gene TRBD1, 6 bases. Trimming cost V 0 bases and J 3 bases, with 12 bases left between them. This CDR3 is 16 amino acids long. Germline CDR1 and CDR2: SGHRS and YFSETQ. The CDR3 here is CASSLEGRGYTGELFF. CDR3 DNA: TGCGCCAGCAGCTTGGAAGGCAGGGGTTACACCGGGGAGCTGTTTTTT.

The rearrangement uses TRBV30 and TRBJ1-4; 7 bases are shared with TRBD1. Trimming cost V 1 base and J 5 bases; bases outside gene matches: 7. The CDR3 is 15 residues long. Germline lookup yields CDR1 GTSNPN and CDR2 SVGIG (reference sequence). The chain's CDR3 is CAWSASDRDNEKLFF. The CDR3 DNA is TGTGCCTGGAGTGCCTCAGACAGGGACAATGAAAAACTGTTTTTT.